The clone carrying this T cell receptor (beta chain) came up many times. Its target is not known. The CDR3 covers 16 residues. V gave up 4 bases and J gave up 2 bases; unmatched junction bases: 8. Per the germline V gene, CDR1 is SGHNT and CDR2 is YYREEE (reference sequence). The entry originates in a study of beta chain features in type 1 diabetes. All of the isolated RNA was reverse transcribed, so expressed TCRB transcripts were sequenced. Repertoires were generated with immunoSEQ multiplex PCR, while TCRdb's copy carries only in-frame clones and drops some. The repertoire holds 95,000 to 150,000 clones, with about 17% as singletons. Study observations and caveats: Compared with healthy donors, patients appeared to share more similar naive, central memory and regulatory TCRB repertoires. Among patients with Type 1 diabetes, TCRB CDR3s were moderately but significantly shorter in every one of the four CD4+ subsets.

The sequenced material came from central memory CD4+ T cells from blood. The receptor was isolated from a man aged 30-40 years with type 1 diabetes. This chain joins TRBV5-4 and TRBJ2-1, with 8 bases matching TRBD1. The CDR3 here is CASSPRDRRAYNEQFF. CDR3 in DNA: TGTGCCAGCAGCCCCAGGGACAGGAGAGCCTACAATGAGCAGTTCTTC.